These T cell receptor beta chains were read from a single sample in a study of HIV-infected patients and healthy controls. MiXCR, run by TCRdb on the 5' RACE reads, gives a single entry per CDR3 protein. The sample lists approximately 64,000 distinct CDR3 sequences; 15% to 20% were seen once. The sample taken for sequencing was CD4+ T cells from blood. Receptors originate from a human donor in good health. Both conserved end residues are trimmed from each CDR3.

11 | TRBV5-6 | ASSLAPGGTQY
13 | TRBV7-2 | ASSSSRVSSTEAF
12 | TRBV20-1 | SAKGSDRAYGYT
14 | TRBV3-1 | ASSQDVPSGRLTQY
9 | TRBV2 | ASRRGYEQY
13 | TRBV11-2 | ASSPRSDLNTEAF
13 | TRBV5-4 | ASSRTGTRNTEAF
13 | TRBV4-2 | ASSQDSQRASPLH
13 | TRBV7-9 | ASSHSRSPEGREF
13 | TRBV12-3/TRBV12-4 | ASSRGTSGSGELF
13 | TRBV6-5 | ASSYSGGVTDTQY
11 | TRBV5-4 | ASSFKDQETQY